This T cell receptor beta chain was identified in a study of CD8 T cells in Susac syndrome. Overall study results and limits: The study conceded that its TCR sequencing and HLA analysis involved relatively few individuals.

The definition of memory subsets for TEMRA sorting was based on CD27 and CD45RA staining. Sorted CD8+ TEMRA cells were sequenced alongside total CD8+ T cells. The CDR3 loop spans 14 amino acids. From germline, CDR1 is MNHEY and CDR2 SMNVEV (reference sequence). V was shortened by 5 bases and J by 0 bases, with 11 bases between the two germline ends. A few counts support this clonotype. Its cognate antigen is unknown. RNA was extracted with the RNeasy kit, and a quantity of roughly 0.45 to 1 ug was reverse transcribed using random hexamers. TCRdb re-analysed the immunoSEQ multiplex PCR reads in MiXCR, keeping a single row per CDR3 protein. The table shows more than 1,200 distinct CDR3 sequences, with around 72% occurring only once.

The sample taken for sequencing was CD8+ TEMRA cells from PBMCs. Indicated subset: FACS-sorted terminally differentiated effector memory CD8+ T cells re-expressing CD45RA (CD8+ TEMRA). The chain joins TRBV27 to TRBJ2-7, with a possible D match to TRBD1 (5 bases). This clonotype originated in a human donor with Susac syndrome. The CDR3 sequence: CASSLDSFSYEQYF. In DNA form, the CDR3 reads TGTGCCAGCAGTCTAGACAGCTTCTCCTACGAGCAGTACTTC.